This TCR beta chain originates from a study of naive and memory T cell subsets. The CDR3 covers 11 residues. The V and J ends lost 3 bases and 5 bases respectively, with 4 bases between them. Per the germline V gene, CDR1 is MDHEN and CDR2 is SYDVKM. A UMI-containing oligonucleotide was joined by 3' ligation to the TCR cDNA template. There are many counts of this clonotype. Four PCR rounds used nested alpha and beta constant region primers plus the SP2 primer. TCRdb independently ran MiXCR on the UMI-ligation and nested PCR reads; one entry per CDR3 protein. The data contain more than 20,000 distinct CDR3 sequences, 5.2% of them singletons.

This clonotype was obtained from an adult in good health. V and J are TRBV28 and TRBJ2-5; D gene uncertain. The sample was blood. Here the CDR3 reads CASSLGETQYF. In DNA form, the CDR3 reads TGTGCCAGCAGTTTGGGGGAGACCCAGTACTTC.